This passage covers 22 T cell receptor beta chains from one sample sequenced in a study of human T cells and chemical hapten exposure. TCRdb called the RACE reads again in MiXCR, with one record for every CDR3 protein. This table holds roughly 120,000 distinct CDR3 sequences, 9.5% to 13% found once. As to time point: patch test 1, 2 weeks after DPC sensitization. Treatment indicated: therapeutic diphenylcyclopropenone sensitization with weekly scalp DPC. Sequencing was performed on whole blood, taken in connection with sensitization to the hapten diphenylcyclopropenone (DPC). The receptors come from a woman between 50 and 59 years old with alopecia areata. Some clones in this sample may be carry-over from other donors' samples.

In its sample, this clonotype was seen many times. CDR3 sequence (DNA): TGTGCCAGCAGGCGCGAGTGGGGGTATAATTCACCCCTCCACTTT. Translation: CASRREWGYNSPLHF. The genes are TRBV2 and TRBJ1-6, with a possible D match to TRBD1 (5 bases). The CDR3 consists of 15 residues. V lost 6 bases and J 4 bases, leaving 13 bases between the germline ends. In germline, CDR1 is SNHLY, CDR2 FYNNEI.

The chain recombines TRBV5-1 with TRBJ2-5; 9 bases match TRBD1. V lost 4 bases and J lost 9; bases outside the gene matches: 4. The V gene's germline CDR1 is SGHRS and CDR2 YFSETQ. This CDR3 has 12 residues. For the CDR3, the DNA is TGCGCCAGCAGCCGGGACAGGGTCCCCCAGTACTTC. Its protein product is CASSRDRVPQYF.

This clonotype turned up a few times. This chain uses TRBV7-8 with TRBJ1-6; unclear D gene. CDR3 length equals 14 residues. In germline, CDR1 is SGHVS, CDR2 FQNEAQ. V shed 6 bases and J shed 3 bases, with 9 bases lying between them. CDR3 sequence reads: CASRTSSYNSPLHF. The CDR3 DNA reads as TGTGCCAGCAGGACCAGCAGCTATAATTCACCCCTCCACTTT.

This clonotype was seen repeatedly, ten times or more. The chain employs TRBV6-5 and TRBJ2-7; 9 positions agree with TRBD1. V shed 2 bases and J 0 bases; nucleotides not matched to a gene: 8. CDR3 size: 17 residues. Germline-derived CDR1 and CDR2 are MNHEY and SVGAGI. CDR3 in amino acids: CASSYPATDRGSYEQYF. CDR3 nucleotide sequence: TGTGCCAGCAGTTACCCGGCGACGGACAGGGGCTCCTACGAGCAGTACTTC.

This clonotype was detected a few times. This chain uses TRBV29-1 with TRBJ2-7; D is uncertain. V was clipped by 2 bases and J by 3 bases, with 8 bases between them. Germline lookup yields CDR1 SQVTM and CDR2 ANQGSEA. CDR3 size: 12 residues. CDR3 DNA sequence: TGCAGCGTTGAAATGGGTAACTACGAGCAGTACTTC. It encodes CSVEMGNYEQYF.

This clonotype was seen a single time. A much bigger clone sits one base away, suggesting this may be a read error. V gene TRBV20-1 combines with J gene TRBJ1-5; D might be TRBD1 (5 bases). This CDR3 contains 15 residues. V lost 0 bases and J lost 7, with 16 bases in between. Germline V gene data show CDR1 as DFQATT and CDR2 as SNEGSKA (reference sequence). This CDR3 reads CSARDHGQGLQPQHF. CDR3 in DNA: TGCAGTGCTAGAGATCACGGGCAGGGACTACAGCCCCAGCATTTT.

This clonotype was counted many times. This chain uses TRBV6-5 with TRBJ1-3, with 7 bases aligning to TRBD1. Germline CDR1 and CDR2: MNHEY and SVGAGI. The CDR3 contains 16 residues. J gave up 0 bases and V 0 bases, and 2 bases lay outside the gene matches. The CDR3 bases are TGTGCCAGCAGTTACTCCGAGGGGGCCTCTGGAAACACCATATATTTT. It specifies CASSYSEGASGNTIYF.

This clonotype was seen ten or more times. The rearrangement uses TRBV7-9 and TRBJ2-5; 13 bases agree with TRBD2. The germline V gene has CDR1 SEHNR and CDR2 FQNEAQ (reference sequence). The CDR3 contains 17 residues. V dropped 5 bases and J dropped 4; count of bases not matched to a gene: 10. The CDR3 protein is CASSPSLTSGGLETQYF. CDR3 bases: TGTGCCAGCAGCCCCAGCTTGACTAGCGGGGGGCTAGAGACCCAGTACTTC.

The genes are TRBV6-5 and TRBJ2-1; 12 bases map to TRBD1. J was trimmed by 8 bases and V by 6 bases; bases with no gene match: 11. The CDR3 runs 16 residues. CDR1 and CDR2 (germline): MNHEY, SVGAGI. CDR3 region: CASSLNPGTGGYEQFF. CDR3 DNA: TGTGCCAGCAGCCTCAACCCCGGGACAGGGGGCTATGAGCAGTTCTTC.

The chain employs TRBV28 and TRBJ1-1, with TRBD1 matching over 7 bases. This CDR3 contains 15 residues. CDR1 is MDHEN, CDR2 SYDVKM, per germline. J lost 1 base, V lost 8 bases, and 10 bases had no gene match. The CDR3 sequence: CASGFAGTANTEAFF. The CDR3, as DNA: TGTGCCAGCGGATTCGCCGGGACAGCGAACACTGAAGCTTTCTTT.

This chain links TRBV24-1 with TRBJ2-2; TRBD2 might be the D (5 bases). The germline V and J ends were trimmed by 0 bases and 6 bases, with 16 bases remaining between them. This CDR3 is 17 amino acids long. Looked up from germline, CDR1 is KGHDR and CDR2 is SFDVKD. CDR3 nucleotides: TGTGCCACCAGTGATTTGCAAGGCCTAACTAGGCCCGGGGAGCTGTTTTTT. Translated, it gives CATSDLQGLTRPGELFF.

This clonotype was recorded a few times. The CDR3 spells CASSSGLRNIQYF. The DNA of the CDR3 is TGTGCCAGCAGCTCGGGACTGCGTAACATTCAGTACTTC. The gene calls are TRBV14 and TRBJ2-4; D may be TRBD2 (6 bases). CDR3 length equals 13 residues. The V gene's germline CDR1 is SGHDN and CDR2 FVKESK. The ends were cut back, 5 bases at V and 7 bases at J, with 12 bases in the middle.

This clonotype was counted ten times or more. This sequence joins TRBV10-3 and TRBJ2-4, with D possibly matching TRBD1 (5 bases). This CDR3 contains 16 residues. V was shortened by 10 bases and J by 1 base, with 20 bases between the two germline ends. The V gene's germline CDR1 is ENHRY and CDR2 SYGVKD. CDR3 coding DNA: TGTGCCACCACGGACACCCTCCTCGGGGCCAAAAACATTCAGTACTTC. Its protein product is CATTDTLLGAKNIQYF.

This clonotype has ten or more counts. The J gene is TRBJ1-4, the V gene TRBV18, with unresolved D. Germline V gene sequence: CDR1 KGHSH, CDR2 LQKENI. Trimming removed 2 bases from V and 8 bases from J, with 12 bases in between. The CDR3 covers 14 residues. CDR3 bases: TGTGCCAGCTCACCAATACAAGCCAGCGAAAAACTGTTTTTT. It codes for CASSPIQASEKLFF. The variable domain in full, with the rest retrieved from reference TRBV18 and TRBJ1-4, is NAGVMQNPRHLVRRRGQEARLRCSPMKGHSHVYWYRQLPEEGLKFMVYLQKENIIDESGMPKERFSAEFPKEGPSILRIQQVVRGDSAAYFCASSPIQASEKLFFGSGTQLSVL.

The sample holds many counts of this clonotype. The CDR3 sequence is CASSIGQLSTDTQYF. CDR3 nucleotides: TGCGCCAGCTCGATAGGACAGTTAAGCACAGATACGCAGTATTTT. The chain recombines TRBV5-1 with TRBJ2-3, with D tentatively TRBD1 (6 bases). Trimming pared 7 bases from V and 0 bases from J, leaving 15 bases between. This CDR3 region has 15 residues. The V gene's germline CDR1 is SGHRS and CDR2 YFSETQ.

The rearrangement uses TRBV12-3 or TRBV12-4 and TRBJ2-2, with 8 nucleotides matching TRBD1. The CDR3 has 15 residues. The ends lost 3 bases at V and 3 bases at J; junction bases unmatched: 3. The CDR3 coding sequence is TGTGCCAGCAGTTTCGCAGGGGGCTACACCGGGGAGCTGTTTTTT. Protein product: CASSFAGGYTGELFF.

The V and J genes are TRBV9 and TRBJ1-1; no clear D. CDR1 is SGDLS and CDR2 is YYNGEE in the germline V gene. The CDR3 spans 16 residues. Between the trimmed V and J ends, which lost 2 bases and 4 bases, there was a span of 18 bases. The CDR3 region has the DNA TGTGCCAGCAGCGTTCCGCTGATCCATAATCTCACTGAAGCTTTCTTT. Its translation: CASSVPLIHNLTEAFF.

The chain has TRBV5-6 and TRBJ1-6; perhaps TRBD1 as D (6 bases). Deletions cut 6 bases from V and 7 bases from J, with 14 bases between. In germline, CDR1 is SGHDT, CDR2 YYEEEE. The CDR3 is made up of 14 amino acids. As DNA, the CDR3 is TGTGCCAGCACCCGCCGGGACACAAATTCACCCCTCCACTTT. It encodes CASTRRDTNSPLHF.

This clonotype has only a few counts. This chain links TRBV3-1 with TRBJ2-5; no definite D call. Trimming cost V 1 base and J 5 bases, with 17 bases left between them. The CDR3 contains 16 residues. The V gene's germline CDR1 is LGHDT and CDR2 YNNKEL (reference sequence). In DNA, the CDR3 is TGTGCCAGCAGCCAAGGAGTCGGTGGTTCGAGGGAGACCCAGTACTTC. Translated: CASSQGVGGSRETQYF.

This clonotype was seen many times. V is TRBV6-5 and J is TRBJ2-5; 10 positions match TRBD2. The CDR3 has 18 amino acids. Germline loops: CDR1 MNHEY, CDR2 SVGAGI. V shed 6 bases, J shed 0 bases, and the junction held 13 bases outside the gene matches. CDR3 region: CASRRRRRTSGNQETQYF. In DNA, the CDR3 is TGTGCCAGCAGACGAAGACGGAGGACTAGCGGAAACCAAGAGACCCAGTACTTC.

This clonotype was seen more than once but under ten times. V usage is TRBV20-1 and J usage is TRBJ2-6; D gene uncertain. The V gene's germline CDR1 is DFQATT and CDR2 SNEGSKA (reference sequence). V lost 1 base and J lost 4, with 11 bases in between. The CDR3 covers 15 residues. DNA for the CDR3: TGCAGTGCTAGAGTTTCCGGCTCAGGGGCCAACGTCCTGACTTTC. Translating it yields CSARVSGSGANVLTF.

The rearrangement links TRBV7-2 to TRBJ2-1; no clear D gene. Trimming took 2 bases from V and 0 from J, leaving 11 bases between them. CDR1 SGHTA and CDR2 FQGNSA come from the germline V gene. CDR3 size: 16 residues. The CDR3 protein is CASSLQSPGSYNEQFF. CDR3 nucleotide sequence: TGTGCCAGCAGCTTACAGAGCCCTGGCTCCTACAATGAGCAGTTCTTC.